In its sample, the clone carrying this T cell receptor (beta chain) was seen once. Here immunoSEQ multiplex PCR was the method, and the copy in TCRdb shows in-frame clones only, minus some. The sample carries over 100,000 clones, about 92% recorded once. The source of the sample is a study of control samples from healthy donors and cancer patients. V lost 1 base and J lost 2; bases outside the gene matches: 3. The germline gives CDR1 LNHDA, CDR2 SQIVND (reference sequence). The CDR3 is 16 residues long. This sequence joins TRBV19 and TRBJ2-2; 8 bases are a match to TRBD1. The receptor was isolated from a woman aged 18-29 years in good health. Sequenced sample: blood. The CDR3 nucleotides are TGTGCCAGTAGTATAGTGGCAGGGGGCAACACCGGGGAGCTGTTTTTT. Translated, it gives CASSIVAGGNTGELFF.